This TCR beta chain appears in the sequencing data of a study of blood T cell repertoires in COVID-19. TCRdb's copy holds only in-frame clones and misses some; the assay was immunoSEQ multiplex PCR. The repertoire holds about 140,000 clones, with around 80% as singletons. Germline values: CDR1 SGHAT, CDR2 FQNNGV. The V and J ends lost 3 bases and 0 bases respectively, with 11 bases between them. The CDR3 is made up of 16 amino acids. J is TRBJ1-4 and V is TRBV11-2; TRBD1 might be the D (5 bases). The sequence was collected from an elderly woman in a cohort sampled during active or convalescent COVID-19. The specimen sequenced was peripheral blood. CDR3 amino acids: CASSFLVTATNEKLFF. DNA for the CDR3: TGTGCCAGCAGCTTCCTTGTGACAGCAACTAATGAAAAACTGTTTTTT.